Shown below are 8 T cell receptor beta chains from a single sample sequenced in a study of read filtering for tumor transcriptome and immune sequencing. Molecular barcoded adaptors covering alpha/delta and beta/gamma chains were used on approximately 400 ng RNA. TCRdb recomputed calls from the reads with MiXCR, one row per CDR3 protein. Of tens of thousands of distinct CDR3 sequences detected, roughly 21% appear once; the ten largest clones hold about an eighth. The material sequenced was a population of CD138-negative cells sorted from bone marrow. The receptors were gathered from a donor aged 40 or older with multiple myeloma.

Ten or more counts support this clonotype. The chain has TRBV20-1 and TRBJ1-1; 10 bases match TRBD1. After removal of 3 bases from V and 0 bases from J, the junction contained 4 bases not matched to a gene. This CDR3 has 15 amino acids. Germline V gives CDR1 DFQATT, CDR2 SNEGSKA (reference sequence). The CDR3 DNA is TGCAGTGCTAGTCTCGGGACAGGGGTGAACACTGAAGCTTTCTTT. It codes for CSASLGTGVNTEAFF.

This clonotype appeared many times. The chain uses TRBV12-3 or TRBV12-4 and TRBJ2-1; D is possibly TRBD2 (6 bases). V lost 7 bases and J 7 bases, leaving 11 bases between the germline ends. The CDR3 contains 12 residues. CDR3 residues: CASNGEVNEQFF. CDR3 DNA: TGTGCCAGCAATGGGGAGGTTAATGAGCAGTTCTTC.

This clonotype was observed at least ten times. The chain joins TRBV7-2 to TRBJ2-6; the D gene could be TRBD1 or TRBD2 (6 bases each). This CDR3 comprises 20 residues. With 5 bases removed from V and 0 bases from J, the gap between germline ends came to 23 bases. Germline loops: CDR1 SGHTA, CDR2 FQGNSA. The CDR3 is CASSKGGFGSAFSGANVLTF. The CDR3 nucleotides are TGTGCCAGCAGCAAAGGGGGGTTCGGGTCAGCTTTCTCTGGGGCCAACGTCCTGACTTTC.

Many counts were recorded for this clonotype. The rearrangement joins TRBV20-1 to TRBJ2-2; D ambiguous. CDR1 is DFQATT and CDR2 is SNEGSKA in the germline V gene (reference sequence). V lost 4 bases and J 2 bases, leaving 17 bases between the germline ends. CDR3 length equals 16 residues. CDR3: CSATPHAPINTGELFF. The CDR3 coding sequence is TGCAGTGCTACCCCACACGCACCGATTAACACCGGGGAGCTGTTTTTT.

This clonotype was found a few times. The rearrangement links TRBV29-1 to TRBJ2-3, with 8 bases matching TRBD1. The CDR3 extends over 13 amino acids. The germline V gene has CDR1 SQVTM and CDR2 ANQGSEA. Trimming cost V 7 bases and J 0 bases; bases outside gene matches: 3. In DNA, the CDR3 is TGCAGCGAGACAGGGGTCAGCACAGATACGCAGTATTTT. This sequence encodes CSETGVSTDTQYF.

Points on this clonotype: This may arise from a read error, as a much more abundant clone is one base away. This sequence joins TRBV7-9 and TRBJ2-3; the D is unclear. Germline-derived CDR1 and CDR2 are SEHNR and FQNEAQ (reference sequence). This CDR3 region has 15 residues. V lost 2 bases, J lost 0 bases, and 9 bases lay in between. The chain's CDR3 is CASSLNRWSTDTQYF. The CDR3 DNA sequence: TGTGCCAGCAGCTTAAACCGGTGGAGCACAGATACGCAGTATTTT.

This clonotype was seen many times. J is TRBJ2-5 and V is TRBV20-1, with D maybe TRBD1 (5 bases). Trimming pared 7 bases from V and 1 base from J, leaving 13 bases between. The CDR3 is 13 amino acids. In germline, CDR1 is DFQATT, CDR2 SNEGSKA (reference sequence). The CDR3 nucleotides are TGCAGTGTTTCCAGACAGCCCCAAGAGACCCAGTACTTC. Residues: CSVSRQPQETQYF.

This clonotype was detected ten times or more. The genes are TRBV19 and TRBJ2-3, with 7 nucleotides matching TRBD1. The germline V gene has CDR1 LNHDA and CDR2 SQIVND (reference sequence). The CDR3 totals 13 residues. V dropped 4 bases and J dropped 8; count of bases not matched to a gene: 6. CDR3 coding DNA: TGTGCCAGTAGTACTGGGACAGCCGGTACGCAGTATTTT. This codes for CASSTGTAGTQYF.